This T cell receptor beta chain emerged from a study of breast tumors, draining lymph nodes, adjacent tissues. General study results and limits: The data were judged consistent with most tumor T cells coming from lymph node and expanding in tumor.

The CDR3 runs 20 residues. Germline trimming cut 0 bases from V and 4 bases from J; bases unmatched to any gene: 12. Germline assignment: CDR1 PRHDT and CDR2 FYEKMQ (reference sequence). Samples came from axillary lymph nodes draining the breast cancer. TCRdb passed the multiplex PCR reads through MiXCR, listing each CDR3 protein once. In the table there are about 180,000 distinct CDR3 sequences, around 33% of which are singletons. Comment on this clonotype: Its antigen is as yet unknown. This may be a read error, as it is one base from a much larger clone.

This clonotype was obtained from a female donor with breast cancer. Some clones in this sample may be carry-over from other donors' samples. The sequenced material came from axillary lymph node tissue. This rearrangement joins TRBV13 to TRBJ2-3, with 14 positions matching TRBD2. The CDR3 coding sequence is TGTGCCAGCAGCTTAGGCGGGACTAGCGGGAGAGTAGTTGGTCCAGATACGCAGTATTTT. This translates into CASSLGGTSGRVVGPDTQYF.